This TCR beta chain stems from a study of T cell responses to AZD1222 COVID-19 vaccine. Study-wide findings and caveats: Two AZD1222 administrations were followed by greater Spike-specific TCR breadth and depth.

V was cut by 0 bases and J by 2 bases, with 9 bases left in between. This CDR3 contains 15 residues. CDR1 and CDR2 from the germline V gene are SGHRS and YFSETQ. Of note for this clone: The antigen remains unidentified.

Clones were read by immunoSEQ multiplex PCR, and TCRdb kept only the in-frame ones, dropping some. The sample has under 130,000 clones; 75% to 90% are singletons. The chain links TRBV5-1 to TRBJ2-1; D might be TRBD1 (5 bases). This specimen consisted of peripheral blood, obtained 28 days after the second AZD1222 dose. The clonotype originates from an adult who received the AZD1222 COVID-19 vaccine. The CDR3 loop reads CASSLEGRTYNEQFF. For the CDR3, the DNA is TGCGCCAGCAGCTTGGAGGGGCGCACCTACAATGAGCAGTTCTTC.